This TCR beta chain was sequenced for a study of CD8 T cells in ankylosing spondylitis. Findings of the study overall: Significant enrichment of disease-linked clones was reported in matched ankylosing spondylitis synovial fluid. Certain motif variants had earlier appeared in reactive arthritis synovial fluid and blood. Seemingly distinctive of ankylosing spondylitis blood was a TCR beta motif formed by eight highly homologous variants. CD8+ cells made up the disease-linked clones, which were relatively rare in peripheral blood.

This clonotype was observed a handful of times. Its antigen is not identified. Quantitative 5'-RACE with molecular barcodes generated TCR beta libraries. TCRdb reprocessed the 5' RACE reads via MiXCR and lists one record per CDR3 protein. The table has under 850,000 distinct CDR3 sequences, under 20% seen once. Germline values: CDR1 ENHRY, CDR2 SYGVKD. The germline V and J ends were trimmed by 7 bases and 1 base, with 13 bases remaining between them. CDR3 size: 14 residues. V gene TRBV10-3 combines with J gene TRBJ2-5; D is undetermined. This sequence was found in a male donor with ankylosing spondylitis. The sample taken for sequencing was blood, either unsorted or a sorted T cell fraction (not recorded which). The CDR3 is CAIKSALIQETQYF. The DNA of the CDR3 is TGTGCCATCAAGAGTGCGCTGATCCAAGAGACCCAGTACTTC.